The 32 T cell receptor beta chains given below trace back to one sample, sequenced in a study of cytomegalovirus exposure and HLA in healthy donors (dated by TCRdb to between 2016 and 2019). Receptors were amplified or captured by the immunoSEQ multiplex PCR assay. The multiplex PCR relied on a mix of 60 forward primers for TCR Vbeta segments and 13 reverse primers for TCR Jbeta segments. TCRdb provides this immuneACCESS table in a form limited to in-frame rearrangements. Some clones are lacking; in checked studies, under half of them reflect an unresolved V gene, and why the rest are absent is not known. For this sample the table gives roughly 190,000 clones, of which roughly 13% were detected only once. In total, the top ten clones hold approximately 8.4% of the sample. The sequenced sample consisted of PBMCs. The receptor source for this set is a man aged 45-65 years in good health and CMV-seropositive.

The chain links TRBV7-9 to TRBJ2-7; D uncertain. With 5 bases removed from V and 1 base from J, the gap between germline ends came to 3 bases. Germline lookup yields CDR1 SEHNR and CDR2 FQNEAQ (reference sequence). The CDR3 extends over 11 amino acids. CDR3 in amino acids: CASSPSYEQYF. Here the CDR3 DNA reads TGTGCCAGCAGCCCATCCTACGAGCAGTACTTC.

This clone was seen a few times. V is TRBV4-2 and J is TRBJ1-4; weak D call: TRBD1 (5 bases). V lost 4 bases and J lost 3, with 12 bases in between. Per germline, CDR1 LGHNA and CDR2 YNFKEQ. This CDR3 region has 15 residues. CDR3 region: CASSPRVGANEKLFF. The CDR3 coding sequence is TGTGCCAGCAGCCCCAGGGTAGGGGCTAATGAAAAACTGTTTTTT.

J is TRBJ1-6 and V is TRBV5-1, with a weak D call TRBD1 (5 bases). CDR1 and CDR2 (germline): SGHRS, YFSETQ. V gave up 4 bases and J gave up 7 bases, with 12 bases separating them. CDR3 length equals 14 residues. CDR3 nucleotide sequence: TGCGCCAGCAGCCCGGGACTCATGAATTCACCCCTCCACTTT. Amino acids: CASSPGLMNSPLHF.

This clone has just a few counts. The chain joins TRBV6-6 to TRBJ1-6, with 7 bases matching TRBD1. CDR3 length equals 16 residues. Trimming removed 5 bases from V and 2 bases from J; junction bases left unmatched: 6. Germline V lookup: CDR1 MNHNY, CDR2 SVGAGI (reference sequence). CDR3 sequence reads: CASSQTGDAYNSPLHF. In DNA form, the CDR3 reads TGTGCCAGCAGTCAAACAGGGGATGCCTATAATTCACCCCTCCACTTT.

The gene calls are TRBV5-1 and TRBJ1-1; D unresolved. V gave up 4 bases and J gave up 1 base, with 11 bases separating them. The CDR3 totals 14 residues. CDR1 is SGHRS, CDR2 YFSETQ, per germline. In DNA form, the CDR3 reads TGCGCCAGCAGCCTGGAAGGAGGGAACACTGAAGCTTTCTTT. Its protein is CASSLEGGNTEAFF.

This clone turned up a few times. The chain combines TRBV4-2 with TRBJ1-3; D unclear. This CDR3 has 15 amino acids. V lost 0 bases and J 0 bases, leaving 6 bases between the germline ends. Germline V gene lookup returns CDR1 LGHNA and CDR2 YNFKEQ. DNA of the CDR3: TGTGCCAGCAGCCAAGATAAAAACTCTGGAAACACCATATATTTT. It translates to CASSQDKNSGNTIYF.

This clone was counted only a few times. The chain has TRBV5-6 and TRBJ1-2, with 7 positions matching TRBD1. Germline assignment: CDR1 SGHDT and CDR2 YYEEEE. The CDR3 is 15 amino acids. Trimming removed 4 bases from V and 4 bases from J; junction bases left unmatched: 10. DNA for the CDR3: TGTGCCAGCAGCGAGAGGAGTAACAGGGGCTATGGCTACACCTTC. This encodes CASSERSNRGYGYTF.

On this clone itself: A read error may produce the germline difference seen at one junction end. The J gene is TRBJ2-3, the V gene TRBV5-1; D unclear. Germline loops: CDR1 SGHRS, CDR2 YFSETQ. This CDR3 has 14 residues. The CDR3 nucleotides are TGCGCCAGCAGATTCGAGTGGTACACAGATAAGCAGTATTTT. This gives the protein CASRFEWYTDKQYF.

This rearrangement joins TRBV5-4 to TRBJ2-5; TRBD2 matches 11 bases. The CDR3 is made up of 15 amino acids. The J segment lost 5 bases and the V segment lost 6 bases, leaving 9 bases of the junction unmatched. Germline assignment: CDR1 SGHNT and CDR2 YYREEE (reference sequence). CDR3 sequence (DNA): TGTGCCAGCAACCTAGCGGGGGGTGAGTGGGAGACCCAGTACTTC. Residues: CASNLAGGEWETQYF.

The chain links TRBV5-6 to TRBJ1-1; D perhaps matches TRBD1 (5 bases). This CDR3 is built from 16 residues. CDR1 is SGHDT, CDR2 YYEEEE, per germline. Trimming removed 0 bases at V and 4 bases at J, with 16 bases between. CDR3 bases: TGTGCCAGCAGCTTGGCTTGGGGGGGAGGAATCACTGAAGCTTTCTTT. As protein: CASSLAWGGGITEAFF. Based on the CDR3 plus reference TRBV5-6 and TRBJ1-1, the full variable domain is DAGVTQSPTHLIKTRGQQVTLRCSPKSGHDTVSWYQQALGQGPQFIFQYYEEEERQRGNFPDRFSGHQFPNYSSELNVNALLLGDSALYLCASSLAWGGGITEAFFGQGTRLTVV.

The rearrangement links TRBV11-3 to TRBJ2-2; D not certain. Deletions cut 3 bases from V and 3 bases from J, with 14 bases between. CDR1 and CDR2 (germline): SGHNT, YENEEA. The CDR3 is 16 residues long. The CDR3 here is CASSFSMFSDTGELFF. The CDR3 coding sequence is TGTGCCAGCAGCTTCTCGATGTTCTCGGACACCGGGGAGCTGTTTTTT.

In this sample, this clone turned up a few times. This sequence joins TRBV2 and TRBJ1-5, with 9 positions matching TRBD1. The CDR3 loop spans 16 amino acids. Germline trimming cut 4 bases from V and 7 bases from J; bases unmatched to any gene: 11. The germline V gene encodes CDR1 SNHLY and CDR2 FYNNEI. The CDR3 protein is CASSGGTGSIGQPQHF. The CDR3 DNA sequence: TGTGCCAGCAGTGGGGGGACAGGGAGTATTGGACAGCCCCAGCATTTT.

The V call is TRBV6-6, the J call TRBJ2-1, with D possibly TRBD2 on 6 matching bases. From germline, CDR1 is MNHNY and CDR2 SVGAGI (reference sequence). The CDR3 extends over 15 amino acids. Trimming took off 5 bases at V and 9 bases at J, with 20 bases between the two ends. The CDR3 DNA reads TGTGCCAGCAGTAATCCCGCTAGCGTGGTCGGTGAGCAGTTCTTC. Translated, it gives CASSNPASVVGEQFF.

The V call is TRBV4-3, the J call TRBJ2-7; the D gene is possibly TRBD2 (5 bases). The ends were cut back, 4 bases at V and 5 bases at J, with 12 bases in the middle. In germline, CDR1 is LGHNA, CDR2 YSLEER. This CDR3 region has 13 residues. Written as DNA, the CDR3 is TGCGCCAGCAGCCGGGCCGGGGTGGACGAGCAGTACTTC. Residues: CASSRAGVDEQYF.

V is TRBV5-5 and J is TRBJ1-5, with 8 bases that match TRBD1. The CDR3 consists of 16 residues. The V and J ends lost 4 bases and 2 bases, in that order; junction bases with no gene match: 8. The V gene's germline CDR1 is SGHKS and CDR2 YYEKEE (reference sequence). Here the CDR3 DNA reads TGTGCCAGCAGCCGTGGACAGGGAGGAGGCAATCAGCCCCAGCATTTT. It codes for CASSRGQGGGNQPQHF.

This clone was recorded a few times. The chain couples TRBV6-5 to TRBJ1-1; possible D gene TRBD1, 5 bases. Trimming pared 2 bases from V and 0 bases from J, leaving 13 bases between. Germline loops: CDR1 MNHEY, CDR2 SVGAGI. The CDR3 covers 16 residues. The CDR3, as DNA: TGTGCCAGCAGTTACAGACAGCCTAACATGAACACTGAAGCTTTCTTT. Its translation is CASSYRQPNMNTEAFF.

This clone was seen a few times. In DNA form, the CDR3 reads TGTGCCAGCAGCTTGTTACAGCAAAATGAAAAACTGTTTTTT. It encodes CASSLLQQNEKLFF. V gene TRBV5-6 combines with J gene TRBJ1-4, with D hard to call. The CDR3 contains 14 residues. The ends were cut back, 1 base at V and 5 bases at J, with 9 bases in the middle. Germline assignment: CDR1 SGHDT and CDR2 YYEEEE.

This clone was picked up a small number of times. This chain joins TRBV29-1 and TRBJ2-1; 11 nucleotides match TRBD2. Germline CDR1 and CDR2: SQVTM and ANQGSEA. The CDR3 has 13 residues. V was clipped by 5 bases and J by 4 bases; unmatched bases: 1. CDR3 sequence reads: CSVSSGGYNEQFF. For the CDR3, the DNA is TGCAGCGTTTCTAGCGGGGGGTACAATGAGCAGTTCTTC.

V usage is TRBV27 and J usage is TRBJ2-1; 7 bases fit TRBD2. The CDR3 length is 15 residues. Germline assignment: CDR1 MNHEY and CDR2 SMNVEV (reference sequence). J was trimmed by 6 bases and V by 7 bases; bases with no gene match: 12. CDR3 in amino acids: CASTNRASGSNEQFF. In DNA form, the CDR3 reads TGTGCCAGCACCAACCGGGCTAGCGGTTCCAATGAGCAGTTCTTC.

This clone was recorded a few times. The chain links TRBV19 to TRBJ1-6, with 7 bases fitting TRBD1. The CDR3 totals 15 residues. Trimming took 7 bases from V and 1 from J; bases not matched to a gene: 4. CDR1 and CDR2 from the germline V gene are LNHDA and SQIVND (reference sequence). CDR3 sequence (DNA): TGTGCCAGTACCCCAGGGGGATCCTATAATTCACCCCTCCACTTT. As protein: CASTPGGSYNSPLHF.

This clone was seen a handful of times. CDR3 nucleotide sequence: TGTGCCAGCAGGAGAACAGAAGGTGACTATGGCTACACCTTC. Amino acid sequence: CASRRTEGDYGYTF. V and J are TRBV6-1 and TRBJ1-2; D gene ambiguous. Germline lookup yields CDR1 MNHNS and CDR2 SASEGT. The V end lost 6 bases, the J end lost 3 bases, and 14 bases lay between the germline ends. This CDR3 contains 14 residues.

This chain connects TRBV6-4 to TRBJ1-1; D remains unclear. The CDR3 loop spans 13 amino acids. Germline CDR1 and CDR2: MRHNA and SNTAGT. Trimming cost V 4 bases and J 11 bases, with 17 bases left between them. The CDR3 nucleotides read TGTGCCAGCAGTGTAATAGAGGGATCAGCGGCTTTCTTT. Amino acids: CASSVIEGSAAFF.

This clone turned up a few times. The chain has TRBV5-6 and TRBJ2-1; 12 bases map to TRBD2. This CDR3 is built from 17 residues. Per germline, CDR1 SGHDT and CDR2 YYEEEE. With V trimmed by 3 bases and J by 4 bases, 8 bases remained unmatched. CDR3 region: CASSSKLAGGLYNEQFF. The CDR3 nucleotides are TGTGCCAGCAGCTCGAAACTAGCGGGGGGTCTTTACAATGAGCAGTTCTTC.

This clone was detected a few times. The V gene is TRBV27, the J gene TRBJ1-1; 10 bases align to TRBD1. Trimming removed 4 bases from V and 9 bases from J; junction bases left unmatched: 2. Germline lookup yields CDR1 MNHEY and CDR2 SMNVEV (reference sequence). This CDR3 region has 12 residues. CDR3 sequence reads: CASSSGQGKAFF. For the CDR3, the DNA is TGTGCCAGCAGTTCGGGACAGGGGAAAGCTTTCTTT.

The chain employs TRBV4-3 and TRBJ1-2; D is ambiguous. Trimming shortened V by 0 bases and J by 4 bases, and 12 bases separated the two germline ends. CDR1 and CDR2 from the germline V gene are LGHNA and YSLEER. The length of the CDR3 is 15 residues. This CDR3 reads CASSQDSRSIYGYTF. The CDR3 coding sequence is TGCGCCAGCAGCCAAGATTCCCGCAGTATCTATGGCTACACCTTC.

This clone was seen just once. Here the CDR3 reads CASSQEAQSGGYTF. The CDR3 region has the DNA TGCGCCAGCAGCCAAGAGGCGCAGTCAGGCGGCTACACCTTC. The chain combines TRBV4-3 with TRBJ1-2; D is ambiguous. Germline values: CDR1 LGHNA, CDR2 YSLEER. The V and J ends lost 0 bases and 8 bases respectively, with 13 bases between them. The CDR3 loop spans 14 amino acids.

This clone was seen a handful of times. The chain has TRBV27 and TRBJ2-5, with D possibly matching TRBD1 (6 bases). Germline loops: CDR1 MNHEY, CDR2 SMNVEV (reference sequence). The length of the CDR3 is 15 residues. V was trimmed by 3 bases and J by 4 bases, leaving 15 bases between them. This CDR3 reads CASSFIGTMGETQYF. Written as DNA, the CDR3 is TGTGCCAGCAGTTTTATTGGGACAATGGGAGAGACCCAGTACTTC.

This clone was seen more than once but under ten times. The chain links TRBV6-1 to TRBJ2-7; 7 bases agree with TRBD1. The CDR3 has 15 amino acids. V was pared by 3 bases and J by 0 bases, with 5 bases of the junction left unmatched. Germline assignment: CDR1 MNHNS and CDR2 SASEGT. The CDR3 nucleotides read TGTGCCAGCAGTGAGCTAGGGGGCCGCTCCTACGAGCAGTACTTC. Translated: CASSELGGRSYEQYF.

The rearrangement joins TRBV11-3 to TRBJ1-5, with 9 bases fitting TRBD1. This CDR3 is built from 15 residues. After removal of 5 bases from V and 3 bases from J, the junction contained 5 bases not matched to a gene. Germline values: CDR1 SGHNT, CDR2 YENEEA. The CDR3 protein is CASSIGTGLNQPQHF. For the CDR3, the DNA is TGTGCCAGCAGCATCGGGACAGGGCTCAATCAGCCCCAGCATTTT.

In DNA form, the CDR3 reads TGTGCCAGCAGCTTAGAACAACCGAACACTGAAGCTTTCTTT. Protein product: CASSLEQPNTEAFF. The J gene is TRBJ1-1, the V gene TRBV11-3; D remains unclear. V was shortened by 0 bases and J by 1 base, with 6 bases between the two germline ends. This CDR3 is 14 amino acids long. Germline CDR1 is SGHNT and CDR2 is YENEEA.

The chain combines TRBV19 with TRBJ1-1; D not certain. The germline V and J ends were trimmed by 4 bases and 7 bases, with 13 bases remaining between them. Germline CDR1 and CDR2: LNHDA and SQIVND (reference sequence). This CDR3 region has 13 residues. CDR3 coding DNA: TGTGCCAGTAGTACCCCAGGATTCGGTGAAGCTTTCTTT. It yields the protein CASSTPGFGEAFF.

This clone was detected only a few times. The rearrangement joins TRBV2 to TRBJ2-3, with TRBD2 matching over 8 bases. Trimming took 2 bases from V and 2 from J; bases not matched to a gene: 15. This CDR3 comprises 19 residues. Germline V gene data show CDR1 as SNHLY and CDR2 as FYNNEI. CDR3 nucleotides: TGTGCCAGCAGTGAACGAGGCCTTGGGCTAGCGGGCCCCACAGATACGCAGTATTTT. Amino acids: CASSERGLGLAGPTDTQYF.